The 13 T cell receptor beta chains presented below share a single source sample, sequenced in a study of blood T cell repertoires in COVID-19. TCRdb's copy holds only in-frame clones and misses some; the assay was immunoSEQ multiplex PCR. The sample records fewer than 350,000 clones, approximately 81% being singletons. Sequencing was done on a sample of PBMCs or T cells enriched from blood (not recorded which). The receptors derive from a woman in her 30s who had been exposed to COVID-19.

The chain employs TRBV10-3 and TRBJ2-7; D gene unclear. Germline assignment: CDR1 ENHRY and CDR2 SYGVKD. This CDR3 has 13 amino acids. Trimming cost V 8 bases and J 1 base, with 12 bases left between them. CDR3 residues: CAIGGIDSYEQYF. The CDR3 region has the DNA TGTGCCATCGGCGGAATAGATTCCTACGAGCAGTACTTC.

This chain joins TRBV5-1 and TRBJ2-1; 11 bases match TRBD2. Germline values: CDR1 SGHRS, CDR2 YFSETQ. The CDR3 runs 16 residues. The J segment lost 4 bases and the V segment lost 1 base, leaving 4 bases of the junction unmatched. Written as DNA, the CDR3 is TGCGCCAGCAGCTTGACAACTAGCGGGGGTTACAATGAGCAGTTCTTC. Translating gives CASSLTTSGGYNEQFF.

This clone has just a few counts. J is TRBJ2-1 and V is TRBV4-1; TRBD2 matches at 11 bases. Germline values: CDR1 MGHRA, CDR2 YSYEKL. V lost 0 bases to trimming and J lost 0 bases; unmatched junction nucleotides: 7. The CDR3 totals 19 residues. CDR3: CASSQDRLAGQSSYNEQFF. The CDR3 DNA is TGCGCCAGCAGCCAAGATCGACTAGCGGGACAGAGCTCCTACAATGAGCAGTTCTTC.

The chain uses TRBV6-5 and TRBJ2-7; the D is unclear. V was clipped by 0 bases and J by 7 bases, with 16 bases between them. The CDR3 consists of 15 residues. CDR1 and CDR2 (germline): MNHEY, SVGAGI. CDR3 sequence reads: CASSYSMAGVGEQYF. In DNA, the CDR3 is TGTGCCAGCAGTTACTCGATGGCAGGTGTGGGTGAGCAGTACTTC.

This chain's CDR3 is CASSHGLAGVYHSYEQYF. For the CDR3, the DNA is TGTGCCAGCAGCCACGGACTAGCGGGAGTATACCACTCCTACGAGCAGTACTTC. The chain is built from TRBV7-9 and TRBJ2-7; TRBD2 aligns across 13 bases. The junction had 10 bases not matched to a gene; V was cut back by 5 bases and J by 0 bases. There are 18 residues in the CDR3. Germline-derived CDR1 and CDR2 are SEHNR and FQNEAQ (reference sequence).

V usage is TRBV15 and J usage is TRBJ2-5, with D possibly matching TRBD1 (6 bases). The CDR3 is 16 residues long. CDR1 is LNHNV and CDR2 is YYDKDF in the germline V gene (reference sequence). The V end lost 1 base, the J end lost 5 bases, and 17 bases lay between the germline ends. DNA for the CDR3: TGTGCCACCAGCAGAGTAGGGTGGGGCCAGGGGGAGACCCAGTACTTC. Residues: CATSRVGWGQGETQYF.

The CDR3 DNA is TGTGCCAGCAGCGTAGAAGGGGCCGGGGGAAACACCATATATTTT. As protein: CASSVEGAGGNTIYF. This chain connects TRBV9 to TRBJ1-3; perhaps TRBD1 as D (5 bases). This CDR3 comprises 15 residues. V lost 0 bases, J lost 4 bases, and 11 bases lay in between. CDR1 SGDLS and CDR2 YYNGEE come from the germline V gene.

With respect to this clone: At one boundary the junction diverges from the germline segment, which might be a read error. This chain joins TRBV12-3 or TRBV12-4 and TRBJ1-4; a possible D gene is TRBD1 (6 bases). The CDR3 is 12 residues long. DNA for the CDR3: TGTGCCAGCAGCTCCGTGATAGGAGGGGGGGATTTT. Its protein product is CASSSVIGGGDF.

The chain carries TRBV28 and TRBJ1-4; no reliable D call. CDR3 size: 13 residues. The V gene lost 2 bases and the J gene lost 10 bases, with 11 bases spanning the gap. CDR1 is MDHEN and CDR2 is SYDVKM in the germline V gene. The chain's CDR3 is CASSLSPPGKLFF. In DNA, the CDR3 is TGTGCCAGCAGTTTAAGTCCGCCGGGAAAACTGTTTTTT.

This clone is a singleton in its sample. The genes are TRBV5-5 and TRBJ1-2; D gene ambiguous. The V gene lost 1 base and the J gene lost 3 bases, with 7 bases spanning the gap. CDR1 SGHKS and CDR2 YYEKEE come from the germline V gene (reference sequence). The CDR3 extends over 13 amino acids. CDR3 nucleotide sequence: TGTGCCAGCAGCTTGTCAGAATACTATGGCTACACCTTC. Translating gives CASSLSEYYGYTF.

The genes are TRBV9 and TRBJ2-2, with TRBD1 as a possible D gene (6 bases). The CDR3 consists of 17 residues. CDR1 SGDLS and CDR2 YYNGEE come from the germline V gene. The ends were cut back, 5 bases at V and 4 bases at J, with 21 bases in the middle. As DNA, the CDR3 is TGTGCCAGCAGTACCATCCAGGGGTATCGCGGCACCGGGGAGCTGTTTTTT. Amino acids: CASSTIQGYRGTGELFF.

The chain joins TRBV3-1 (or the pseudogene TRBV3-2) to TRBJ2-2, with D possibly being TRBD2 (5 bases). V was shortened by 1 base and J by 4 bases, with 10 bases between the two germline ends. The CDR3 is 15 residues long. CDR1 is LGHDT and CDR2 is YNNKEL in the germline V gene (reference sequence). CDR3 loop: CASSQGNAGTGELFF. CDR3 DNA: TGTGCCAGCAGCCAAGGAAATGCGGGCACCGGGGAGCTGTTTTTT.

The V gene is TRBV27, the J gene TRBJ2-7, with 8 nucleotides matching TRBD1. This CDR3 region has 16 residues. Germline assignment: CDR1 MNHEY and CDR2 SMNVEV (reference sequence). J was trimmed by 2 bases and V by 5 bases; bases with no gene match: 11. The CDR3 sequence: CASSIQGTGITYEQYF. The CDR3 DNA is TGTGCCAGCAGTATTCAAGGGACAGGTATCACCTACGAGCAGTACTTC.